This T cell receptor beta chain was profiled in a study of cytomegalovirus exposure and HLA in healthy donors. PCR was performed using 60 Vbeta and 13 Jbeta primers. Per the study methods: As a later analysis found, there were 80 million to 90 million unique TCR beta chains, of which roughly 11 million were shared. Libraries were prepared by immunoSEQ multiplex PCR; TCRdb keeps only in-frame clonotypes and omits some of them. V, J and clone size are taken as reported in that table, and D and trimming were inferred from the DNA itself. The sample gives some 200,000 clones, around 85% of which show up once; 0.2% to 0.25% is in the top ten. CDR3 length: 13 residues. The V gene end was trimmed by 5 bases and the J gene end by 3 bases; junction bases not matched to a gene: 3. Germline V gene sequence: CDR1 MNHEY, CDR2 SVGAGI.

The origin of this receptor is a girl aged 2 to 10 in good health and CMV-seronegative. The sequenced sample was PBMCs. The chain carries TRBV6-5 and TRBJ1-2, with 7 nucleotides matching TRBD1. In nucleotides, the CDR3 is TGTGCCAGCAGTGCCGACAGGGACTATGGCTACACCTTC. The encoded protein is CASSADRDYGYTF.